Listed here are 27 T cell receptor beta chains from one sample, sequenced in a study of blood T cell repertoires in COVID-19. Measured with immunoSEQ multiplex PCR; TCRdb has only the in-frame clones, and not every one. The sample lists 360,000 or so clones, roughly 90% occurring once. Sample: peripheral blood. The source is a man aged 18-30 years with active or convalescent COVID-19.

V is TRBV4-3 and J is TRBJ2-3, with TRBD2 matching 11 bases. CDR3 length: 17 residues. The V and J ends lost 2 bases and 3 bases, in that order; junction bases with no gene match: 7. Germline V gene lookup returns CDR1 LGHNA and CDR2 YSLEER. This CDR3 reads CASSQYLAGGGTDTQYF. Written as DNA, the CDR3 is TGCGCCAGCAGCCAATATCTAGCGGGGGGAGGTACAGATACGCAGTATTTT.

The CDR3 region has the DNA TGTGCCAGTACCCCGGACAGGGGACGTGACGCTTTCTTT. It specifies CASTPDRGRDAFF. The chain couples TRBV19 to TRBJ1-1, with TRBD1 matching over 9 bases. This CDR3 has 13 amino acids. V lost 7 bases to trimming and J lost 11 bases; unmatched junction nucleotides: 11. The V gene's germline CDR1 is LNHDA and CDR2 SQIVND (reference sequence).

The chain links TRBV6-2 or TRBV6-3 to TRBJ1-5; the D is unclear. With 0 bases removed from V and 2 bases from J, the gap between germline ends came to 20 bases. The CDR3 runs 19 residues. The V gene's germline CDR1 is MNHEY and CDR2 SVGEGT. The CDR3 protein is CASSYSIVSGVGGNQPQHF. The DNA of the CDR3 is TGTGCCAGCAGTTACTCGATCGTCTCCGGAGTAGGCGGCAATCAGCCCCAGCATTTT.

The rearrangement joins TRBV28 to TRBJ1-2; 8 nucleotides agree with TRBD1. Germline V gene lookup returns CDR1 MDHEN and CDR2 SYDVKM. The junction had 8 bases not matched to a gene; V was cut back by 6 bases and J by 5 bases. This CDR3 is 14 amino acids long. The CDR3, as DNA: TGTGCCAGCAGCGCCACAGGGGGTTGGTATGGCTACACCTTC. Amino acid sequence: CASSATGGWYGYTF.

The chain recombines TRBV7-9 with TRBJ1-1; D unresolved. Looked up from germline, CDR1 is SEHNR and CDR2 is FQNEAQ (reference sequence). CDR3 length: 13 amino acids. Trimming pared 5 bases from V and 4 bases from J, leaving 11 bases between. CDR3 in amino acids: CASSPSEGTEAFF. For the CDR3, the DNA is TGTGCCAGCAGCCCCTCGGAGGGCACTGAAGCTTTCTTT.

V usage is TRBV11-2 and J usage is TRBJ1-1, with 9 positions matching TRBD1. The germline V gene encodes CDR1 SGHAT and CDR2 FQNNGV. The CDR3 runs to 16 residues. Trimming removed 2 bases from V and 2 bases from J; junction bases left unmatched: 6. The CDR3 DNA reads TGTGCCAGCAGCTTAAAGGACAGGGGTTACAACACTGAAGCTTTCTTT. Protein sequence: CASSLKDRGYNTEAFF.

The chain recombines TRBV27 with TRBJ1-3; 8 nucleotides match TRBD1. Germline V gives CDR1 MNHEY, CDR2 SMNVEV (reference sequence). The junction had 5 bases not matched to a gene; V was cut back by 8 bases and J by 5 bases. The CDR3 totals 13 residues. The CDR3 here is CASFDRGRNTIYF. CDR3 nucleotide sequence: TGTGCCAGCTTTGACAGGGGTAGAAACACCATATATTTT.

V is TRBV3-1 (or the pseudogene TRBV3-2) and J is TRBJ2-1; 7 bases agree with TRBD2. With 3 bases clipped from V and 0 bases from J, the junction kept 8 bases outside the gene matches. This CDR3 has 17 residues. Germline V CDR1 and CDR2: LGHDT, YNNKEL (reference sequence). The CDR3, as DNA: TGTGCCAGCAGCCACCAACTAGCGCCCAGCTCCTACAATGAGCAGTTCTTC. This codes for CASSHQLAPSSYNEQFF.

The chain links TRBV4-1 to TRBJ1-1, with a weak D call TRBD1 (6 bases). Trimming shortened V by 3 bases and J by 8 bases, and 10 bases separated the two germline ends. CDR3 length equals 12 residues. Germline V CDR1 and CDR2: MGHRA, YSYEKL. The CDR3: CASSQGGQEAFF. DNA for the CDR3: TGCGCCAGCAGCCAGGGCGGACAGGAAGCTTTCTTT.

For the CDR3, the DNA is TGCGCCAGCAGCCAAGAACCAGGCTACGGTAAGACTGAAGCTTTCTTT. Its protein product is CASSQEPGYGKTEAFF. The rearrangement uses TRBV4-1 and TRBJ1-1; the D is unclear. Germline assignment: CDR1 MGHRA and CDR2 YSYEKL. This CDR3 is 16 amino acids long. The V end was cut by 0 bases, the J end by 5 bases, with 16 bases between.

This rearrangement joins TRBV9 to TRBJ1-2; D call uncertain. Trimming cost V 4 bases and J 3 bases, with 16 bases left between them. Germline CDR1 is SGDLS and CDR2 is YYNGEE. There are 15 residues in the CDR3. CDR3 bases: TGTGCCAGCAGCCCCCACCCACAGAGGGACTATGGCTACACCTTC. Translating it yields CASSPHPQRDYGYTF.

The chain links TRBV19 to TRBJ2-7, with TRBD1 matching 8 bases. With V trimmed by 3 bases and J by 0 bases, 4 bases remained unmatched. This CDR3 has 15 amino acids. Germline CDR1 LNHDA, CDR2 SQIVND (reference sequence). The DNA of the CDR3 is TGTGCCAGTAGTATGGGGACAGGATACTCCTACGAGCAGTACTTC. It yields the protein CASSMGTGYSYEQYF.

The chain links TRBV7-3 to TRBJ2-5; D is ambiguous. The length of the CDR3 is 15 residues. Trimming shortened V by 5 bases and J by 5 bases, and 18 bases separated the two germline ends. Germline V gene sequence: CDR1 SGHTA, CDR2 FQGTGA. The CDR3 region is CASSPTAGVGETQYF. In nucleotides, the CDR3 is TGTGCCAGCAGCCCCACGGCCGGAGTGGGTGAGACCCAGTACTTC.

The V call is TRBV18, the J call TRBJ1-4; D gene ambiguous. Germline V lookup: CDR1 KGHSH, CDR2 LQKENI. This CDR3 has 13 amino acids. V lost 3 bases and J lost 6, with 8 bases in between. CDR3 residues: CASSPSLDEKLFF. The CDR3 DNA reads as TGTGCCAGCTCACCCTCTCTCGATGAAAAACTGTTTTTT.

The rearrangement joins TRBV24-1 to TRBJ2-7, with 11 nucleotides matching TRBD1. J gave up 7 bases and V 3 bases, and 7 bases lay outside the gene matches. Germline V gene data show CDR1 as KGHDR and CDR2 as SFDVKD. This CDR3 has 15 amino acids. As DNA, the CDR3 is TGTGCCACCAGTGATACCAGGACAGGGGGCACAGAGCAGTACTTC. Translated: CATSDTRTGGTEQYF.

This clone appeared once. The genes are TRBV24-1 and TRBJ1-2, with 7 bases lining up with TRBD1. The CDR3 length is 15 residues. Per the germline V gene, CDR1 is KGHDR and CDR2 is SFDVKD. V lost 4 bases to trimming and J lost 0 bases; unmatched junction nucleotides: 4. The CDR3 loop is CATSDRGTANYGYTF. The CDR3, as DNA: TGTGCCACCAGTGACCGTGGGACAGCTAACTATGGCTACACCTTC.

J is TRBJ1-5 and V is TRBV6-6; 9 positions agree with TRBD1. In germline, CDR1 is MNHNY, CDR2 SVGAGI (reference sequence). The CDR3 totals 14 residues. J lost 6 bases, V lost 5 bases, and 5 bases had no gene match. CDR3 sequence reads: CASSPRTGVQPQHF. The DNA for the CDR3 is TGTGCCAGCAGTCCTCGGACAGGGGTTCAGCCCCAGCATTTT.

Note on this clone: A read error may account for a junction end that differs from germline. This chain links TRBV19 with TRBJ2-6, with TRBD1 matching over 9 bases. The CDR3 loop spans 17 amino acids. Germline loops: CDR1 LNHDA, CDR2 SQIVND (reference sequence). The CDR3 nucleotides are TGTGCCAGTAGTATTCGGACAGGGGTCTCTGGGGCCAACGTGCTGACTTTC. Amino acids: CASSIRTGVSGANVLTF.

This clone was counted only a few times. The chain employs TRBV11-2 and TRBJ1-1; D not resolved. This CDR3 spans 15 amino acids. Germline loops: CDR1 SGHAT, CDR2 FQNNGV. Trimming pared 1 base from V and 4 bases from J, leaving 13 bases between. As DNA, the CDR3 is TGTGCCAGCAGCTTAGGTTCCGGGTTGACCACTGAAGCTTTCTTT. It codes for CASSLGSGLTTEAFF.

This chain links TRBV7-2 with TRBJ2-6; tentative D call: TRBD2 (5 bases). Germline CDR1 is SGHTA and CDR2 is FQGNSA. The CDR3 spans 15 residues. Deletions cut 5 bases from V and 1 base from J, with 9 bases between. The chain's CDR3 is CASSRTQSGANVLTF. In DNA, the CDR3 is TGTGCCAGCAGCCGGACTCAATCTGGGGCCAACGTCCTGACTTTC.

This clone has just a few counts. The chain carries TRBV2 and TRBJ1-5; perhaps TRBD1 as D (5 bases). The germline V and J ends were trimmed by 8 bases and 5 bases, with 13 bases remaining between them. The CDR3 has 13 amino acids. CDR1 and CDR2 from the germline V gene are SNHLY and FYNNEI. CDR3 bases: TGTGCCAGCCAGGACCCGGGGGATCAGCCCCAGCATTTT. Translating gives CASQDPGDQPQHF.

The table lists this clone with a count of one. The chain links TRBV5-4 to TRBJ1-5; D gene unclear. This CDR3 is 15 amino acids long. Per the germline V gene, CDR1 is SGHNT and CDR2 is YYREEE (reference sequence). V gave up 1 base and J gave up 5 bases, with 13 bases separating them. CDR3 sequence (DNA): TGTGCCAGCAGCTTGTACGGTGGTGTCGATCAGCCCCAGCATTTT. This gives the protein CASSLYGGVDQPQHF.

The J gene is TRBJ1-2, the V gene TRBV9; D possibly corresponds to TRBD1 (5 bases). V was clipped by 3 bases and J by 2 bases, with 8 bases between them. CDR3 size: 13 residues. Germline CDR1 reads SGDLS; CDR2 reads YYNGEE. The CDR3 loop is CASSGRVNYGYTF. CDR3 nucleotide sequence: TGTGCCAGCAGCGGCAGGGTAAACTATGGCTACACCTTC.

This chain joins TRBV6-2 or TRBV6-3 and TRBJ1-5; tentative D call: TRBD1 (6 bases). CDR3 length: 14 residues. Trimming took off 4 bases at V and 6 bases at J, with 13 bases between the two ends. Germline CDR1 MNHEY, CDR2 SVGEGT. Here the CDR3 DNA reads TGTGCCAGCAGTTTTCAGGGGTGGACTCAGCCCCAGCATTTT. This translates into CASSFQGWTQPQHF.

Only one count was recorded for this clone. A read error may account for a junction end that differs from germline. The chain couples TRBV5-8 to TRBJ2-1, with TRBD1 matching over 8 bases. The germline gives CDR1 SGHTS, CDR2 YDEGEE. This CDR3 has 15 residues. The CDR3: CASSLFGQGYDEQFF. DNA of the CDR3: TGTGCCAGCAGCTTGTTTGGACAGGGCTACGATGAGCAGTTCTTC.

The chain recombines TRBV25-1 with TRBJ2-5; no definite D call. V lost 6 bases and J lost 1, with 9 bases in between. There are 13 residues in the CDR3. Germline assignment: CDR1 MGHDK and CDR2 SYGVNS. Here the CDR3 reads CASRAMVQETQYF. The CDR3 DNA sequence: TGTGCCAGCAGGGCAATGGTCCAAGAGACCCAGTACTTC.

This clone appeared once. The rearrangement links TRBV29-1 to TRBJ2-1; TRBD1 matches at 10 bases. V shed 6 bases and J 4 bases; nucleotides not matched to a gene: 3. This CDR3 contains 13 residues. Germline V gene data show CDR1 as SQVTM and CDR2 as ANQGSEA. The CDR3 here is CSVRGQGYNEQFF. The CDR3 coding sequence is TGCAGCGTACGGGGACAGGGGTACAATGAGCAGTTCTTC.